This T cell receptor (beta chain) is from a study of T cells after yellow fever vaccination. The J segment lost 8 bases and the V segment lost 4 bases, leaving 3 bases of the junction unmatched. This CDR3 is built from 14 residues. As TCR cDNA was made by 5'RACE template switching, a universal primer site and UMIs were added. TCRdb recomputed calls from the 5' RACE reads with MiXCR, one row per CDR3 protein. The data contain hundreds of thousands of distinct CDR3 sequences, about 13% of them seen just once; the ten biggest clones take up 11% to 15%. This rearrangement joins TRBV12-3 or TRBV12-4 to TRBJ1-6; 9 bases map to TRBD1. The source was PBMCs, collected on the day of the yellow fever booster vaccination. This clonotype was sampled from a man younger than 45 who received the YFV17D yellow fever vaccine. The CDR3 protein is CASSSRTGDSPLHF. The CDR3 DNA follows: TGTGCCAGCAGTTCCCGGACAGGGGATTCACCCCTCCACTTT.